One sample yielded the 10 T cell receptor beta chains listed below, sequenced in a study of Graves' ophthalmopathy and Graves' hyperthyroidism. Amplifying from RNA transcripts, the study obtained TCR beta CDR3 regions. An initial RT-PCR round employing HTBI primers preceded a second-round multiplex PCR. TCRdb processed the multiplex PCR reads anew with MiXCR; each CDR3 protein has one entry. Of about 480,000 distinct CDR3 sequences detected, approximately 15% appear once; the ten largest clones hold approximately 9.8%. The sequenced material came from blood. The source is a young woman with Graves' ophthalmopathy.

On this clonotype: As the CDR3 is not closed by the conserved phenylalanine or tryptophan, this likely results from a read error. The chain joins TRBV24-1 to TRBJ1-5; D might be TRBD1 (5 bases). The V gene's germline CDR1 is KGHDR and CDR2 SFDVKD. The CDR3 length is 13 residues. Trimming stripped 5 bases from V and 4 bases from J, with 8 bases between. CDR3 loop: CATSARTNQPQHY. CDR3 nucleotide sequence: TGTGCCACCAGTGCGAGGACAAATCAGCCCCAGCATTAT.

The chain uses TRBV5-1 and TRBJ2-7, with a tentative D call TRBD2 (5 bases). Trimming took off 0 bases at V and 0 bases at J, with 13 bases between the two ends. The CDR3 is made up of 16 amino acids. The germline V gene encodes CDR1 SGHRS and CDR2 YFSETQ. Here the CDR3 reads CASSLVATGSSYEQYF. In DNA, the CDR3 is TGCGCCAGCAGCTTGGTGGCGACGGGAAGCTCCTACGAGCAGTACTTC.

This clonotype was seen at least ten times. The chain joins TRBV28 to TRBJ1-2; D is perhaps TRBD1 (5 bases). Trimming cost V 2 bases and J 2 bases, with 9 bases left between them. The length of the CDR3 is 14 residues. The germline V gene encodes CDR1 MDHEN and CDR2 SYDVKM. The CDR3 DNA sequence: TGTGCCAGCAGTTTAGAGGGACCAAACTATGGCTACACCTTC. Protein sequence: CASSLEGPNYGYTF.

The chain carries TRBV2 and TRBJ2-2; weak D call: TRBD2 (6 bases). The CDR3 has 14 residues. Germline CDR1 and CDR2: SNHLY and FYNNEI. With 9 bases removed from V and 5 bases from J, the gap between germline ends came to 16 bases. CDR3 nucleotides: TGTGCCAGTAGCGGCGGACCGATTACCGGGGAGCTGTTTTTT. As protein: CASSGGPITGELFF.

This clonotype was seen many times. J is TRBJ1-1 and V is TRBV29-1; D is uncertain. From germline, CDR1 is SQVTM and CDR2 ANQGSEA. The length of the CDR3 is 12 residues. V was clipped by 5 bases and J by 8 bases, with 15 bases between them. CDR3 amino acids: CSVKVGRYEAFF. The CDR3 coding sequence is TGCAGCGTTAAGGTTGGCAGATACGAAGCTTTCTTT.

This clonotype has a count of ten or more. V and J are TRBV12-3 or TRBV12-4 and TRBJ1-2; no definite D call. V lost 3 bases to trimming and J lost 2 bases, with 7 bases between them. The CDR3 covers 13 residues. CDR3 nucleotides: TGTGCCAGCAGTTTTACAGTGAACTATGGCTACACCTTC. This sequence encodes CASSFTVNYGYTF.

This clonotype was observed many times. V and J are TRBV20-1 and TRBJ2-5; no firm D call. Germline loops: CDR1 DFQATT, CDR2 SNEGSKA (reference sequence). There are 12 residues in the CDR3. Trimming removed 5 bases from V and 2 bases from J, with 9 bases in between. CDR3 residues: CSALRYQETQYF. The CDR3 DNA sequence: TGCAGTGCTCTAAGGTATCAAGAGACCCAGTACTTC.

This clonotype occurred many times. The CDR3 loop is CASSTSDSAYEQYF. In DNA form, the CDR3 reads TGTGCCAGCAGTACCTCCGACTCGGCCTACGAGCAGTACTTC. The chain carries TRBV12-3 or TRBV12-4 and TRBJ2-7; D is unclear. The CDR3 sequence is 14 residues long. V lost 5 bases and J lost 2, with 13 bases in between.

This clonotype was detected ten times or more. The chain recombines TRBV7-2 with TRBJ2-2; D is unclear. This CDR3 has 13 residues. In germline, CDR1 is SGHTA, CDR2 FQGNSA. Trimming shortened V by 2 bases and J by 8 bases, and 9 bases separated the two germline ends. The CDR3 bases are TGTGCCAGCAGCTTATCGTATATAGGGGAGCTGTTTTTT. Protein: CASSLSYIGELFF.

This clonotype showed up many times. The CDR3 nucleotides read TGTGCCAGCAGTTCGGCAGAAAATTCACCCCTCCACTTT. This gives the protein CASSSAENSPLHF. This chain links TRBV6-2 or TRBV6-3 with TRBJ1-6, with D unresolved. Germline assignment: CDR1 MNHEY and CDR2 SVGEGT. V shed 4 bases and J shed 7 bases, with 8 bases lying between them. The CDR3 sequence is 13 residues long.